Each of the 8 T cell receptor beta chains below was sequenced from the same sample in a study of T cell repertoires in cytomegalovirus infection (dated by TCRdb to between 2018 and 2020). Their target antigens are unknown. Sequencing instrument: Illumina HiSeq 1500. TCRdb took the public reads, trimmed them with fastp at Q25, ran MiXCR for clone calling and kept in-frame beta chains. Merged by CDR3 protein, the rows form single entries marked with the most common genes and DNA. The sample has some 920,000 distinct CDR3 sequences on record, less than 35% of them singletons. Over 11% of the sample is in the top ten clones. The sample's treatment or condition label, in plain terms: in vitro stimulation with specific CMV peptide epitopes to enrich CMV-specific T cells. This specimen consisted of cultured CD8+ T cells from PBMCs, obtained from culture after CMV antigen stimulation. The receptors originated from a human donor in good health (CMV status not recorded). Some clones in this sample may be carry-over from other donors' samples.

This clonotype was observed a few times. The chain combines TRBV2 with TRBJ2-5, with D maybe TRBD2 (5 bases). The CDR3 consists of 14 residues. The ends were cut back, 7 bases at V and 5 bases at J, with 17 bases in the middle. Germline CDR1 is SNHLY and CDR2 is FYNNEI. CDR3 amino acids: CASTSPGSGETQYF. CDR3 coding DNA: TGTGCCAGCACCTCCCCGGGGAGTGGGGAGACCCAGTACTTC.

The chain joins TRBV6-6 to TRBJ2-7; the D gene is possibly TRBD2 (5 bases). The germline V gene has CDR1 MNHNY and CDR2 SVGAGI (reference sequence). Trimming pared 0 bases from V and 2 bases from J, leaving 17 bases between. This CDR3 is built from 17 residues. The DNA for the CDR3 is TGTGCCAGCAGTTACTCGGAGGAGGACCCAAGCCCCTACGAGCAGTACGTC. Its protein product is CASSYSEEDPSPYEQYV.

The genes are TRBV4-1 and TRBJ2-1; 7 bases map to TRBD2. The germline V gene encodes CDR1 MGHRA and CDR2 YSYEKL. CDR3 length: 16 residues. Trimming took 3 bases from V and 7 from J; bases not matched to a gene: 12. As DNA, the CDR3 is TGCGCCAGCAGCCACTCGGGGGACTACCTAGGGAATGAGCAGTTCTTC. Translation gives CASSHSGDYLGNEQFF.

This clonotype came up a few times. The chain uses TRBV11-2 and TRBJ2-7, with 8 bases fitting TRBD1. The germline gives CDR1 SGHAT, CDR2 FQNNGV. This CDR3 spans 16 amino acids. Trimming cost V 5 bases and J 4 bases; bases outside gene matches: 13. CDR3 loop: CASSLPHRGIGYEQYF. The CDR3 nucleotides are TGTGCCAGCAGCCTACCCCACAGGGGGATTGGTTACGAGCAGTACTTC.

This clonotype was counted between two and nine times. Its ends do not fully match the called genes, so a read error is possible. This chain uses TRBV28 with TRBJ1-4; TRBD1 is a possible D gene (5 bases). This CDR3 contains 14 residues. The germline gives CDR1 MDHEN, CDR2 SYDVKM. CDR3 bases: TGTGCCAGCAGTCCAATCACTGGGGCGGAAAGACTGTTTTTT. Translating it yields CASSPITGAERLFF.

This chain joins TRBV20-1 and TRBJ1-1; D ambiguous. Germline CDR1 and CDR2: DFQATT and SNEGSKA (reference sequence). The CDR3 sequence is 15 residues long. Trimming cost V 2 bases and J 0 bases, with 13 bases left between them. CDR3 residues: CSARPPGGLNTEAFF. CDR3 sequence (DNA): TGCAGTGCTAGACCCCCAGGCGGGCTGAACACTGAAGCTTTCTTT.

Only a few counts were recorded for this clonotype. J is TRBJ1-2 and V is TRBV12-3 or TRBV12-4; 8 bases match TRBD1. There are 13 residues in the CDR3. V lost 7 bases and J lost 4; bases outside the gene matches: 5. CDR3 in DNA: TGTGCCAGCACCTCGGACAGGGCCTATGGCTACACCTTC. Its protein product is CASTSDRAYGYTF.

The rearrangement joins TRBV6-6 to TRBJ1-2; perhaps TRBD1 as D (6 bases). V lost 2 bases and J lost 5, with 21 bases in between. CDR3 size: 17 residues. Per germline, CDR1 MNHNY and CDR2 SVGAGI (reference sequence). For the CDR3, the DNA is TGTGCCAGCAGTTACACTATTGGGACACTTCGGGGGTATGGCTACACCTTC. Its translation is CASSYTIGTLRGYGYTF.